This T cell receptor (beta chain) came from a study of CD4 and CD8 cells across lung adenocarcinoma regions. By its share, this clonotype is large (0.1 to 1%). Localized lung adenocarcinoma, a non-small cell lung cancer, affected the donors. TCRdb re-analysed the PCR reads in MiXCR, keeping a single row per CDR3 protein. The table includes about 6,800 distinct CDR3 sequences, around half detected once. This TCR was sampled from a male donor with lung adenocarcinoma. The CD4 and CD8 labels of this study may be unreliable. The source material was CD8+ T cells from the center of a lung tumor.

The CDR3: CAISPGGPETQYF. The CDR3 DNA reads as TGTGCCATCAGCCCAGGGGGCCCGGAGACCCAGTACTTC. The chain combines TRBV10-3 with TRBJ2-5; TRBD1 matches 8 bases. The CDR3 has 13 residues. Per the germline V gene, CDR1 is ENHRY and CDR2 is SYGVKD. V lost 6 bases and J lost 5; bases outside the gene matches: 5.